This passage covers 23 T cell receptor beta chains from one sample sequenced in a study of blood T cells in healthy people across ages. Through a sample-barcoded 5' primer and a J-beta primer mix, a second PCR was run for roughly 6 to 11 cycles. TCRdb redid the calling of the 5' RACE reads with MiXCR, one entry per CDR3 protein. The repertoire holds 700,000 to 900,000 distinct CDR3 sequences, under 30% seen once, with about 3% in the top ten. These data also featured in a second study, about T cells of mothers and their children.

The source material was blood. The receptor set was obtained from a boy aged 5 to 17 in good health.

The chain joins TRBV7-2 to TRBJ1-2; 9 nucleotides match TRBD1. Germline V gives CDR1 SGHTA, CDR2 FQGNSA. J gave up 5 bases and V 1 base, and 8 bases lay outside the gene matches. The CDR3 has 16 residues. CDR3 protein: CASSLVIQTGGYGYTF. CDR3 coding DNA: TGTGCCAGCAGCTTAGTAATCCAGACAGGGGGGTATGGCTACACCTTC.

Notes on this clonotype: A read error is possible here, since a much larger clone lies one base away. The genes are TRBV30 and TRBJ2-7; 8 bases match TRBD1. The germline gives CDR1 GTSNPN, CDR2 SVGIG (reference sequence). CDR3 length: 14 residues. Written as DNA, the CDR3 is TGTGCCTGGAGTGGTACAGGGGGTCTCGGGGAGCAGTGCTTC. Residues: CAWSGTGGLGEQCF. The whole variable domain, filled in from reference TRBV30 and TRBJ2-7, reads SQTIHQWPATLVQPVGSPLSLECTVEGTSNPNLYWYRQAAGRGLQLLFYSVGIGQISSEVPQNLSASRPQDRQFILSSKKLLLSDSGFYLCAWSGTGGLGEQCFGPGTRLTVT.

V gene TRBV6-6 combines with J gene TRBJ2-5, with no clear D. The better agreement between TRBJ2-7 and the DNA end casts doubt on the J call. The length of the CDR3 is 14 residues. Germline loops: CDR1 MNHNY, CDR2 SVGAGI (reference sequence). Written as DNA, the CDR3 is TGTGCCAGCAGTTACTCGATGGGCCAGTACGAGCAGTACTTC. Translated, it gives CASSYSMGQYEQYF.

Details on this clonotype: One end of the junction does not line up with germline, which may come from a read error. The V gene is TRBV30, the J gene TRBJ1-1; 7 bases map to TRBD1. This CDR3 is 14 amino acids long. Germline CDR1 reads GTSNPN; CDR2 reads SVGIG (reference sequence). The CDR3 is CARSLMTGRAEAFF. As DNA, the CDR3 is TGTGCCCGGAGTTTGATGACAGGGAGGGCTGAAGCTTTCTTT.

The chain couples TRBV19 to TRBJ1-2; maybe TRBD1 (5 bases). The ends were cut back, 3 bases at V and 8 bases at J, with 16 bases in the middle. The CDR3 loop spans 14 amino acids. The germline V gene encodes CDR1 LNHDA and CDR2 SQIVND (reference sequence). In DNA, the CDR3 is TGTGCCAGTAGTATCTCGGAACCAGGGATAGGCTACACCTTC. Its protein product is CASSISEPGIGYTF.

The chain employs TRBV28 and TRBJ1-1, with 9 positions matching TRBD1. CDR1 is MDHEN and CDR2 is SYDVKM in the germline V gene. V lost 1 base, J lost 10 bases, and 4 bases stayed unmatched. This CDR3 has 13 amino acids. DNA of the CDR3: TGTGCCAGCAGTTTATACAGGGGGCGTAGAGCTTTCTTT. Its protein is CASSLYRGRRAFF.

The chain has TRBV7-9 and TRBJ2-5; TRBD2 matches at 8 bases. The germline V gene has CDR1 SEHNR and CDR2 FQNEAQ (reference sequence). The CDR3 has 14 amino acids. V gave up 3 bases and J gave up 4 bases; unmatched junction bases: 4. This CDR3 is CASSFGLATETQYF. The CDR3 coding sequence is TGTGCCAGCAGCTTTGGACTAGCCACAGAGACCCAGTACTTC.

This clonotype has just a few counts. The V gene is TRBV18, the J gene TRBJ2-3, with D uncertain. V dropped 1 base and J dropped 2 bases, with 7 bases sitting between them. Germline V CDR1 and CDR2: KGHSH, LQKENI. The CDR3 covers 14 residues. The CDR3 bases are TGTGCCAGCTCACCACTTTCGACCACAGATACGCAGTATTTT. It yields the protein CASSPLSTTDTQYF.

This clonotype was detected only a few times. The chain uses TRBV9 and TRBJ2-1, with D possibly being TRBD2 (6 bases). The CDR3 is made up of 15 amino acids. Per the germline V gene, CDR1 is SGDLS and CDR2 is YYNGEE. The V gene lost 3 bases and the J gene lost 2 bases, with 12 bases spanning the gap. The CDR3: CASSARPGAYNEQFF. The CDR3, as DNA: TGTGCCAGCAGCGCTAGACCGGGGGCCTACAATGAGCAGTTCTTC.

This clonotype has more than one count but fewer than ten. The chain uses TRBV12-3 or TRBV12-4 and TRBJ1-4; D gene unclear. The CDR3 is made up of 12 amino acids. Trimming removed 5 bases at V and 3 bases at J, with 4 bases between. The CDR3, as DNA: TGTGCCAGCAGTCCCCCTAATGAAAAACTGTTTTTT. This translates into CASSPPNEKLFF.

This clonotype has just a few counts. The CDR3 DNA reads TGTGCCAGCAGTTACTGGGACAGCAATCAGCCCCAGCATTTT. It specifies CASSYWDSNQPQHF. The chain recombines TRBV6-2 or TRBV6-3 with TRBJ1-5, with D maybe TRBD1 (5 bases). Germline lookup yields CDR1 MNHEY and CDR2 SVGEGT. The CDR3 runs 14 residues. V lost 1 base and J lost 1, with 5 bases in between.

The chain combines TRBV5-5 with TRBJ2-7; D might be TRBD1 or TRBD2, each matching 6 bases. Germline CDR1 and CDR2: SGHKS and YYEKEE (reference sequence). Deletions cut 2 bases from V and 6 bases from J, with 12 bases between. The CDR3 totals 13 residues. The CDR3 reads CASSFLPGAEQYF. Here the CDR3 DNA reads TGTGCCAGCAGCTTCTTGCCGGGGGCCGAGCAGTACTTC. The entire variable domain, with the rest obtained from reference TRBV5-5 and TRBJ2-7, is as follows: DAGVTQSPTHLIKTRGQQVTLRCSPISGHKSVSWYQQVLGQGPQFIFQYYEKEERGRGNFPDRFSARQFPNYSSELNVNALLLGDSALYLCASSFLPGAEQYFGPGTRLTVT.

V is TRBV29-1 and J is TRBJ2-6; TRBD2 agrees at 7 bases. Trimming at V came to 4 bases and at J to 0 bases, leaving 9 bases not matched to a gene. This CDR3 is built from 17 residues. Germline CDR1 and CDR2: SQVTM and ANQGSEA. CDR3 in DNA: TGCAGCGTTGGTTCCAGCGGGGCTTTCTCTGGGGCCAACGTCCTGACTTTC. It yields the protein CSVGSSGAFSGANVLTF.

The CDR3 DNA reads TGTGCCACCAGCAGAACAGATTACCAAGAGACCCAGTACTTC. Amino acids: CATSRTDYQETQYF. The genes are TRBV15 and TRBJ2-5; no reliable D call. V was cut by 2 bases and J by 0 bases, with 7 bases left in between. Germline V lookup: CDR1 LNHNV, CDR2 YYDKDF (reference sequence). The CDR3 is made up of 14 amino acids.

This clonotype was found a few times. The J gene is TRBJ2-5, the V gene TRBV5-1, with 7 positions matching TRBD2. The V and J ends lost 6 bases and 2 bases, in that order; junction bases with no gene match: 7. Germline V gene lookup returns CDR1 SGHRS and CDR2 YFSETQ. The CDR3 runs 14 residues. The CDR3 DNA reads TGCGCCAGCAATTCAGCGGGGAGACAAGAGACCCAGTACTTC. This encodes CASNSAGRQETQYF.

This clonotype was observed a few times. The chain joins TRBV28 to TRBJ2-4; 10 bases line up with TRBD1. J lost 1 base, V lost 6 bases, and 3 bases had no gene match. The length of the CDR3 is 15 residues. Germline lookup yields CDR1 MDHEN and CDR2 SYDVKM. The CDR3 DNA is TGTGCCAGCAGCCGGGACAGGGGTGCCAAAAACATTCAGTACTTC. It is translated as CASSRDRGAKNIQYF.

This chain links TRBV6-1 with TRBJ1-4, with 10 nucleotides matching TRBD1. The CDR3 runs to 17 residues. Germline V lookup: CDR1 MNHNS, CDR2 SASEGT. V trimming: 5 bases; J trimming: 4 bases; junction bases outside the gene matches: 10. The CDR3 is CASSTGQGVNRNEKLFF. The CDR3 DNA follows: TGTGCCAGCAGTACAGGACAGGGGGTAAACCGTAATGAAAAACTGTTTTTT.

The chain is built from TRBV12-3 or TRBV12-4 and TRBJ2-4, with D perhaps TRBD1 (6 bases). CDR3 length: 16 residues. The V gene lost 4 bases and the J gene lost 0 bases, with 13 bases spanning the gap. The CDR3 coding sequence is TGTGCCAGCAGTTCTCGGCCGGGACAAGCCAAAAACATTCAGTACTTC. Translating gives CASSSRPGQAKNIQYF.

The genes are TRBV4-1 and TRBJ2-4; D is perhaps TRBD2 (6 bases). The V end lost 5 bases, the J end lost 10 bases, and 9 bases lay between the germline ends. CDR1 MGHRA and CDR2 YSYEKL come from the germline V gene. The CDR3 contains 11 residues. CDR3 sequence: CASSFREIQYF. The CDR3 DNA reads as TGCGCCAGCAGCTTCCGGGAGATTCAGTACTTC.

The gene calls are TRBV6-1 and TRBJ1-1, with D perhaps matching TRBD1 (5 bases). V lost 2 bases, J lost 10 bases, and 14 bases lay in between. Germline lookup yields CDR1 MNHNS and CDR2 SASEGT. The CDR3 spans 13 residues. In DNA, the CDR3 is TGTGCCAGCAGTGAACGGGGGGAGAACGGAGCTTTCTTT. Translated, it gives CASSERGENGAFF.

The chain links TRBV7-6 to TRBJ2-1; D is undetermined. CDR1 is SGHVS and CDR2 is FNYEAQ in the germline V gene. V was cut by 3 bases and J by 14 bases, with 11 bases left in between. CDR3 length: 11 amino acids. The CDR3 DNA is TGTGCCAGCAGCTTGATGGAAGAAAAGTTCTTC. Translation gives CASSLMEEKFF.

This clonotype turned up a few times. V and J are TRBV29-1 and TRBJ2-7; TRBD1 agrees at 9 bases. The V and J ends lost 3 bases and 4 bases, in that order; junction bases with no gene match: 4. The CDR3 is 13 amino acids. Germline V gene sequence: CDR1 SQVTM, CDR2 ANQGSEA. The CDR3: CSVDLTGGYEQYF. The CDR3, as DNA: TGCAGCGTTGATTTGACAGGGGGTTACGAGCAGTACTTC.

This clonotype was observed a handful of times. The V and J genes are TRBV7-8 and TRBJ1-1; 7 bases line up with TRBD1. The CDR3 runs to 12 residues. CDR1 and CDR2 from the germline V gene are SGHVS and FQNEAQ. Trimming cost V 1 base and J 10 bases; bases outside gene matches: 3. The CDR3 spells CASSLGQGRAFF. Here the CDR3 DNA reads TGTGCCAGCAGCTTAGGACAGGGAAGAGCTTTCTTT.